Described below is a single TCR beta chain sequence and its context. The antigen remains undetermined. Profiled with immunoSEQ multiplex PCR; TCRdb holds only in-frame clones, not every one. This table holds 120,000 or so clones, roughly nine tenths found once. Germline V gives CDR1 MNHEY, CDR2 SMNVEV (reference sequence). Between the trimmed V and J ends, which lost 3 bases and 0 bases, there was a span of 6 bases. The CDR3 has 14 amino acids. The data stem from a study of cytomegalovirus exposure and HLA in healthy donors. On the study more broadly: A subsequent analysis stated that the 120 or so validation repertoires were run on the same platform as the approximately 710 first-cohort repertoires.

Findings and caveats of the study: The listing of about 150 TCR beta chains classed them as cytomegalovirus-associated.

The sample was PBMCs. V and J are TRBV27 and TRBJ1-5; D is uncertain. The receptor was derived from a young woman in good health and CMV-seronegative. The CDR3 bases are TGTGCCAGCAGTTTTAAATATAGCAATCAGCCCCAGCATTTT. Residues: CASSFKYSNQPQHF.